This T cell receptor beta chain was captured in a study of blood T cell repertoires in COVID-19. Study context: PBMCs, B-cell-depleted T cells, or T cells provided the cDNA or gDNA that made up the material.

This clone was seen a handful of times. Authors' analysis steps: It was from reference gene primer amplification that nucleated cell counts were estimated. Sequencing used immunoSEQ multiplex PCR; TCRdb keeps in-frame clones, though not all of them. V and J calls and clone size are copied from that table; D and trimming were computed from the DNA. The data hold about 250,000 clones, with approximately 90% observed a single time. Germline V gene data show CDR1 as MNHEY and CDR2 as SMNVEV (reference sequence). This CDR3 spans 14 amino acids. With V trimmed by 6 bases and J by 0 bases, 4 bases remained unmatched. Across 24 US areas, participants ranged in age from roughly 18 to 95 years. Two negative PCRs, clearance, or symptom resolution had been documented for recovered Cohort 3 donors.

The V and J genes are TRBV27 and TRBJ1-1; 7 nucleotides agree with TRBD1. This receptor was obtained from a man between 35 and 55 years old who had recovered from COVID-19. The specimen was PBMCs or T cells enriched from blood (not recorded which). The CDR3 protein is CASRRQGVNTEAFF. The CDR3 bases are TGTGCCAGCAGACGACAGGGTGTGAACACTGAAGCTTTCTTT.